The TCR beta chain described here comes from a study of cytomegalovirus exposure and HLA in healthy donors. Vbeta (60) and Jbeta (13) primers were used in the PCR. Assay used: immunoSEQ multiplex PCR; TCRdb lists only in-frame clones, some missing. Among some 150,000 clones listed, around 88% were seen once. Sequenced: PBMCs. The TCR was taken from a woman in her 30s in good health and CMV-seronegative.

The CDR3 DNA reads as TGTGCCAGTAGTACCCTAGCGGGGGGGCGGACAGATACGCAGTATTTT. Protein sequence: CASSTLAGGRTDTQYF. The V call is TRBV19, the J call TRBJ2-3, with 12 bases aligning to TRBD2. V lost 4 bases to trimming and J lost 3 bases; unmatched junction nucleotides: 5. CDR3 length: 16 amino acids. In germline, CDR1 is LNHDA, CDR2 SQIVND (reference sequence).